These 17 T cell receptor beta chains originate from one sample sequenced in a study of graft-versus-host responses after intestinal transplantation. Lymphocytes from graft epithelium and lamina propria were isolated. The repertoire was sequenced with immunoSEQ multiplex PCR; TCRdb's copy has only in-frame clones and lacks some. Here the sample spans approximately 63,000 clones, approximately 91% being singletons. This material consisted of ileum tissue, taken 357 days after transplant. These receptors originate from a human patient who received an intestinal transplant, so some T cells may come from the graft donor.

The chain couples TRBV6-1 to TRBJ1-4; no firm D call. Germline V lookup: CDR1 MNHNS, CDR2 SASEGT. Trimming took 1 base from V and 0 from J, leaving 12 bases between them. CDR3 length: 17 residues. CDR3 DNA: TGTGCCAGCAGTGAAGAGGTGGTAAGAGCAACTAATGAAAAACTGTTTTTT. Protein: CASSEEVVRATNEKLFF.

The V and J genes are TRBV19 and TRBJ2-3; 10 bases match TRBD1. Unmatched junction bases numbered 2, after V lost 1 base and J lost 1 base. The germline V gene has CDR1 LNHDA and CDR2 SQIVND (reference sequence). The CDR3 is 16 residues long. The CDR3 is CASSIGGTGGTDTQYF. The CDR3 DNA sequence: TGTGCCAGTAGTATAGGGGGGACAGGGGGCACAGATACGCAGTATTTT. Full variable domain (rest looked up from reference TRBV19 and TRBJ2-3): DGGITQSPKYLFRKEGQNVTLSCEQNLNHDAMYWYRQDPGQGLRLIYYSQIVNDFQKGDIAEGYSVSREKKESFPLTVTSAQKNPTAFYLCASSIGGTGGTDTQYFGPGTRLTVL.

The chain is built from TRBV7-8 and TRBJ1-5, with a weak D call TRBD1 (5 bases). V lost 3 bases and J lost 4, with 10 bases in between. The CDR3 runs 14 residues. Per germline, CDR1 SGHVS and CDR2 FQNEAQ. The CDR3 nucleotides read TGTGCCAGCAGCTTTGACGGGGGTAATCAGCCCCAGCATTTT. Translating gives CASSFDGGNQPQHF.

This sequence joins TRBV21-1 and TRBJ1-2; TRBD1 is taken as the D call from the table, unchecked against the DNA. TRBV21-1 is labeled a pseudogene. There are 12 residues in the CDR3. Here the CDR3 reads CASGTGNYGYTF. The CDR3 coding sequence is TGTGCCAGCGGGACAGGAAACTATGGCTACACCTTC.

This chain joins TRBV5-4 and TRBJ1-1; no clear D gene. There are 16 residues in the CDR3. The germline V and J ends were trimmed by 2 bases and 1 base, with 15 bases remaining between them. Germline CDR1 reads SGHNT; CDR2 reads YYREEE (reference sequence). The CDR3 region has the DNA TGTGCCAGCAGCTTAGACTCGGGATTCACGAACACTGAAGCTTTCTTT. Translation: CASSLDSGFTNTEAFF.

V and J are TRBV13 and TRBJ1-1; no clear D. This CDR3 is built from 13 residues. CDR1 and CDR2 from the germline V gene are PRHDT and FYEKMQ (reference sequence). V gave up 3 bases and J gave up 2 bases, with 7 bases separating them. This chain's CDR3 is CASSFIGNTEAFF. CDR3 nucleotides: TGTGCCAGCAGCTTTATCGGAAACACTGAAGCTTTCTTT.

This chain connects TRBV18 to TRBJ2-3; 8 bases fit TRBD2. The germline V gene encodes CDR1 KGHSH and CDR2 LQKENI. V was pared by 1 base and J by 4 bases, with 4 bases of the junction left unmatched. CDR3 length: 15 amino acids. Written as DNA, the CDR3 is TGTGCCAGCTCACCACACACCGGGGGGGCAGATACGCAGTATTTT. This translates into CASSPHTGGADTQYF.

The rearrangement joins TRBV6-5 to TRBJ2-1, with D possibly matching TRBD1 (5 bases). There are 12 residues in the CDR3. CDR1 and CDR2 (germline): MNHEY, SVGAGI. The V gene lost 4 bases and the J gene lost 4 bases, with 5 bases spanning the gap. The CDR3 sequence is CASSSGYNEQFF. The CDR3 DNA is TGTGCCAGCAGTTCAGGGTACAATGAGCAGTTCTTC.

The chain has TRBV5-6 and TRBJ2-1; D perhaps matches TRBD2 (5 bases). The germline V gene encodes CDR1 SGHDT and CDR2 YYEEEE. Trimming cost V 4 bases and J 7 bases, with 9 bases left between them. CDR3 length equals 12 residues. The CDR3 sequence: CASSPGMNEQFF. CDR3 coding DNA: TGTGCCAGCAGCCCCGGGATGAATGAGCAGTTCTTC.

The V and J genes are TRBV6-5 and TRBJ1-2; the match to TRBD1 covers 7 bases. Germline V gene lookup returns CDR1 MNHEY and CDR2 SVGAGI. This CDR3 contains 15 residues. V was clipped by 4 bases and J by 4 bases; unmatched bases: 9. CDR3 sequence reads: CASSSPTGAAYGYTF. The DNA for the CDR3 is TGTGCCAGCAGTTCCCCCACAGGGGCGGCCTATGGCTACACCTTC.

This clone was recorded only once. The CDR3 DNA is TGTGCCAGCAGTTTATGGGGACTAGCGGGAGTACATGAGCAGTTCTTC. This sequence encodes CASSLWGLAGVHEQFF. The chain has TRBV28 and TRBJ2-1, with 14 bases that match TRBD2. With 0 bases clipped from V and 8 bases from J, the junction kept 3 bases outside the gene matches. The length of the CDR3 is 16 residues. CDR1 MDHEN and CDR2 SYDVKM come from the germline V gene.

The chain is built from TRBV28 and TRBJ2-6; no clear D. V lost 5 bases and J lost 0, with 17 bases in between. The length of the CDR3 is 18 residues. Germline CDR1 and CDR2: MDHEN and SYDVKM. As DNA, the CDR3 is TGTGCCAGCAGTGAAAATCTCGGACCGAGCTCTGGGGCCAACGTCCTGACTTTC. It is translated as CASSENLGPSSGANVLTF.

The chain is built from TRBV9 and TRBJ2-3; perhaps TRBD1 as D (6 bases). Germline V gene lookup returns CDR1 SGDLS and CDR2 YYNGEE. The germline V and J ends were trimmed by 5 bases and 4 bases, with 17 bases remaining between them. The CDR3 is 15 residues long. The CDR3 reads CASSVQGLEPDTQYF. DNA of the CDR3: TGTGCCAGCAGTGTACAGGGATTGGAACCAGATACGCAGTATTTT.

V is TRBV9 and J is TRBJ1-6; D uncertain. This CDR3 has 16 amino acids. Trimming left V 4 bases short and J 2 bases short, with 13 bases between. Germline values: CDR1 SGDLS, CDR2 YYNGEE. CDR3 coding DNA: TGTGCCAGCAGCCCCCGAGCTGGGGCCTATAATTCACCCCTCCACTTT. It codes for CASSPRAGAYNSPLHF.

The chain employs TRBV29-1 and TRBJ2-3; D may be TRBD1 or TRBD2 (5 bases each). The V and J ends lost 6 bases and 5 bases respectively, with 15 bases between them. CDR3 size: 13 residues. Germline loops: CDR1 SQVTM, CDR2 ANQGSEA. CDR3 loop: CSVGVLAGDTQYF. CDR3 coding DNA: TGCAGCGTGGGGGTCCTAGCAGGAGATACGCAGTATTTT.

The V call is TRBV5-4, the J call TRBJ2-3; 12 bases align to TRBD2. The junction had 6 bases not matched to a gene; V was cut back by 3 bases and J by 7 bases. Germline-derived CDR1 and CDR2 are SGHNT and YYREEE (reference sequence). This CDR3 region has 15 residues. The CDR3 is CASSSSGGALNTQYF. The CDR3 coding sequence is TGTGCCAGCAGCTCTAGCGGGGGGGCATTAAATACGCAGTATTTT.

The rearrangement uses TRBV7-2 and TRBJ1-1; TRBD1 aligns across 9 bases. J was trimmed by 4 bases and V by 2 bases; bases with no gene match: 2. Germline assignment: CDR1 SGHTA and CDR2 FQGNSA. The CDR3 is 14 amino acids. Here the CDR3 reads CASSLTGGGTEAFF. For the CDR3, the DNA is TGTGCCAGCAGCTTAACAGGGGGCGGCACTGAAGCTTTCTTT.